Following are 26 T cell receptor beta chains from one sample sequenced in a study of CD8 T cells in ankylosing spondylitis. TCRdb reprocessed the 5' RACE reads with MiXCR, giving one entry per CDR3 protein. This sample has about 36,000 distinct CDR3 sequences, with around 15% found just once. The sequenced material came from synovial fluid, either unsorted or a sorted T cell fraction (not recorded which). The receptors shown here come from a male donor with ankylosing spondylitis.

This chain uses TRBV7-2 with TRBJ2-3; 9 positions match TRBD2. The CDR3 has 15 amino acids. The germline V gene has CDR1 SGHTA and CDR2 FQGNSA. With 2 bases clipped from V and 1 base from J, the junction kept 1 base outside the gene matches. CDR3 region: CASSLRGGGTDTQYF. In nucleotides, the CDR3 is TGTGCCAGCAGCTTACGCGGGGGGGGCACAGATACGCAGTATTTT. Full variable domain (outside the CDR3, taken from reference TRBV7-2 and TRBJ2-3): GAGVSQSPSNKVTEKGKDVELRCDPISGHTALYWYRQSLGQGLEFLIYFQGNSAPDKSGLPSDRFSAERTGGSVSTLTIQRTQQEDSAVYLCASSLRGGGTDTQYFGPGTRLTVL.

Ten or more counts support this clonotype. The CDR3 spells CASSYMAAPTDTQYF. The CDR3 nucleotides read TGTGCCAGCAGTTACATGGCAGCTCCGACAGATACGCAGTATTTT. The chain combines TRBV6-5 with TRBJ2-3; D is uncertain. Germline V gives CDR1 MNHEY, CDR2 SVGAGI. The CDR3 is 15 amino acids. The V gene lost 2 bases and the J gene lost 3 bases, with 12 bases spanning the gap.

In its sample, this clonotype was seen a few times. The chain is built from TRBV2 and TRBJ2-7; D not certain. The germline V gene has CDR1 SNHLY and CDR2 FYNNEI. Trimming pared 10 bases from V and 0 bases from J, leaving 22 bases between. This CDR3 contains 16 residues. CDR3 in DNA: TGTGCCATGATAACACGAGACGTCGTCAGCTCCTACGAGCAGTACTTC. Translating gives CAMITRDVVSSYEQYF.

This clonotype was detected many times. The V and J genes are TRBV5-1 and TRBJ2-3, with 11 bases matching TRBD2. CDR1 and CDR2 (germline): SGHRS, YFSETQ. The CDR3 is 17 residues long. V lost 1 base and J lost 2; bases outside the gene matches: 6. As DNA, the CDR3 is TGCGCCAGCAGCTTGCTAGCGGGGGGCCTATCCACAGATACGCAGTATTTT. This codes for CASSLLAGGLSTDTQYF.

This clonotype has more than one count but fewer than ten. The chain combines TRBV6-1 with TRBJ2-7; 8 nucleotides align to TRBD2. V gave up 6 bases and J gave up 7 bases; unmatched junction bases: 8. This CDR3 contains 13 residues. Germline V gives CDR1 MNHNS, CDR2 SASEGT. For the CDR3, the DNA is TGTGCCAGCAGCGCGGGAGGCCACTTTGAGCAGTACTTC. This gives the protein CASSAGGHFEQYF.

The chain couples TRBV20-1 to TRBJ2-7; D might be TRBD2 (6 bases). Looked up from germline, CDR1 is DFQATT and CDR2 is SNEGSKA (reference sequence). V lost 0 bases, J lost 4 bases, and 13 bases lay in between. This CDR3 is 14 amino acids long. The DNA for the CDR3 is TGCAGTGCTAGAGATGGCGGGCGGGATTACGAGCAGTACTTC. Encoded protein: CSARDGGRDYEQYF.

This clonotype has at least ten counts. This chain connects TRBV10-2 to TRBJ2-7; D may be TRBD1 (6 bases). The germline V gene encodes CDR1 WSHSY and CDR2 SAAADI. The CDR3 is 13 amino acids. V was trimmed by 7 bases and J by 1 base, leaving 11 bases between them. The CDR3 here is CASIGTPSYEQYF. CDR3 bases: TGCGCCAGCATTGGGACACCTTCCTACGAGCAGTACTTC.

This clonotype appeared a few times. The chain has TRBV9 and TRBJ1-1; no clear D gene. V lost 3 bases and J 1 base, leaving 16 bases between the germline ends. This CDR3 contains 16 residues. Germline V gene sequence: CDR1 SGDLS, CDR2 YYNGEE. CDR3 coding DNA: TGTGCCAGCAGCGGGGCAGGAGGCCTTACGAACACTGAAGCTTTCTTT. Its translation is CASSGAGGLTNTEAFF.

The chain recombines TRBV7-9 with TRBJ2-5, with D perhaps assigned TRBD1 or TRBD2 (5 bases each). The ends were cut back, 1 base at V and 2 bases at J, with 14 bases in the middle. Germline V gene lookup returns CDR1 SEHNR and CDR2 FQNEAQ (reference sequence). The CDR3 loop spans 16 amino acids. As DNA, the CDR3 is TGTGCCAGCAGCTTAGGAGGGGTAGTACGTCAAGAGACCCAGTACTTC. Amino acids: CASSLGGVVRQETQYF.

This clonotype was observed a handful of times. As DNA, the CDR3 is TGTGCCAGCAGCTTAGAGGGGATAGAGTTCCTTTGGAACACTGAAGCTTTCTTT. It encodes CASSLEGIEFLWNTEAFF. This chain uses TRBV11-2 with TRBJ1-1; D not resolved. This CDR3 contains 18 residues. Trimming removed 0 bases from V and 1 base from J, with 18 bases in between. The germline V gene encodes CDR1 SGHAT and CDR2 FQNNGV.

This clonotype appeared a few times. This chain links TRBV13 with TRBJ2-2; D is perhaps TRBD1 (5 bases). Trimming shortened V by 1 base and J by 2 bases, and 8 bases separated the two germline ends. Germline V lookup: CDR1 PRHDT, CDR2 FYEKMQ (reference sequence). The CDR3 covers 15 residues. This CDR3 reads CASSLEGVNTGELFF. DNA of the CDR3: TGTGCCAGCAGCTTAGAAGGGGTTAACACCGGGGAGCTGTTTTTT.

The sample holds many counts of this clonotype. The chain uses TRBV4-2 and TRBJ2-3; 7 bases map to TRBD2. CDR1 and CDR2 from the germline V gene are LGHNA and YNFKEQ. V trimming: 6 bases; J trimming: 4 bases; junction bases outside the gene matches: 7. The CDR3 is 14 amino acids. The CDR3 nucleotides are TGTGCCAGCAGGGGGAGCGGGGACGCAGATACGCAGTATTTT. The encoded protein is CASRGSGDADTQYF.

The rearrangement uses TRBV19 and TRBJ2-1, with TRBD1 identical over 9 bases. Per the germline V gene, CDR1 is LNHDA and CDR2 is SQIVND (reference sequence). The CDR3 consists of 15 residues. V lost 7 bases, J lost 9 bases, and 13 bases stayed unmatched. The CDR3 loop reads CASTNEDRGEGEQFF. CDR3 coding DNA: TGTGCCAGTACTAATGAGGACAGGGGTGAGGGTGAGCAGTTCTTC.

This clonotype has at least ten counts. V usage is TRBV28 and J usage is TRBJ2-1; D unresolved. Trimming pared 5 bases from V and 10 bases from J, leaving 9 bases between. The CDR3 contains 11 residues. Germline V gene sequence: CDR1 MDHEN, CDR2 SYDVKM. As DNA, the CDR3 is TGTGCCAGCAGTCCCGGGTTAGAGCAGTTCTTC. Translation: CASSPGLEQFF.

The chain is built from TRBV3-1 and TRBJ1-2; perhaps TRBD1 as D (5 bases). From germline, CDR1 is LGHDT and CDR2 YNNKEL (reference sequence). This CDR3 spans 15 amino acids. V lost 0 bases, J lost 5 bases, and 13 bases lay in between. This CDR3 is CASSQEGPGTYGYTF. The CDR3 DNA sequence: TGTGCCAGCAGCCAAGAAGGGCCAGGGACTTATGGCTACACCTTC.

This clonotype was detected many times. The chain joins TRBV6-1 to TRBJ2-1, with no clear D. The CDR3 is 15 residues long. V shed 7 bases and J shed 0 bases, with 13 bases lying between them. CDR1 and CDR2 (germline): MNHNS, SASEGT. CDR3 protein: CASTLELGSYNEQFF. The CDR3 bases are TGTGCCAGCACTCTGGAGTTGGGCTCCTACAATGAGCAGTTCTTC.

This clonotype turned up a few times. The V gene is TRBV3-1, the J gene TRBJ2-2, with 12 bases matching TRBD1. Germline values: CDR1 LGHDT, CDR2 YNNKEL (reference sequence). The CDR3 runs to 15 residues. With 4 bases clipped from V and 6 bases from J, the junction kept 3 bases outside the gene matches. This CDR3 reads CASSLGTGGPGELFF. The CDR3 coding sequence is TGTGCCAGCAGCCTCGGGACAGGGGGCCCCGGGGAGCTGTTTTTT.

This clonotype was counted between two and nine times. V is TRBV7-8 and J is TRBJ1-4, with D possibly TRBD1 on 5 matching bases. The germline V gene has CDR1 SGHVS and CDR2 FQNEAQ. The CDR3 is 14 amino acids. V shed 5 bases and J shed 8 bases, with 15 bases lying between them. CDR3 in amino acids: CASSLLGGGEKLFF. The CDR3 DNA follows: TGTGCCAGCAGCCTTCTGGGGGGAGGGGAAAAACTGTTTTTT.

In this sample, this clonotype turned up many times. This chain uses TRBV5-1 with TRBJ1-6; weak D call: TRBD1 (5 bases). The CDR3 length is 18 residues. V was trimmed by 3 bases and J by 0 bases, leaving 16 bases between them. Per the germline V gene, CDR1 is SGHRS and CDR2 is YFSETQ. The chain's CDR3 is CASSSGGSPSSYNSPLHF. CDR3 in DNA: TGCGCCAGCAGCTCGGGGGGTTCCCCGAGCTCCTATAATTCACCCCTCCACTTT.

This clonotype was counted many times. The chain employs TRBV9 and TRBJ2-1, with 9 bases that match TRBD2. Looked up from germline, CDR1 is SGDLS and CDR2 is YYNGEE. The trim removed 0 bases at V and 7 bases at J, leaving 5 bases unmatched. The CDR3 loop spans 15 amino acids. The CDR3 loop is CASSVGLAGSNEQFF. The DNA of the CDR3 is TGTGCCAGCAGCGTAGGGCTAGCGGGAAGTAATGAGCAGTTCTTC.

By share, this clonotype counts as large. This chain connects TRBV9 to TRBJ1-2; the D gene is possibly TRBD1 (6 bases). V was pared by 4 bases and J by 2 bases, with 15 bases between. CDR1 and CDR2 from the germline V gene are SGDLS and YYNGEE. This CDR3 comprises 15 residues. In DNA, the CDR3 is TGTGCCAGCAGCCCATCGGGGACATCCAACTATGGCTACACCTTC. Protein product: CASSPSGTSNYGYTF.

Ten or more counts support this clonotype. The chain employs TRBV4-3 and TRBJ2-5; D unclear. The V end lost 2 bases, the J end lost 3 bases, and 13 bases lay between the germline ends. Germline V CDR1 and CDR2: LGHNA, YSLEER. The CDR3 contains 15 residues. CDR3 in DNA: TGCGCCAGCAGCCAATTCCGGACGGATAAAGAGACCCAGTACTTC. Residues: CASSQFRTDKETQYF.

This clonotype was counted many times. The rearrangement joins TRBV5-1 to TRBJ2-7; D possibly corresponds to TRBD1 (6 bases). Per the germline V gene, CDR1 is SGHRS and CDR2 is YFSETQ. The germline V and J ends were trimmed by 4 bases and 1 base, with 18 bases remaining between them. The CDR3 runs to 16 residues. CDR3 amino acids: CASSAGTSTLSYEQYF. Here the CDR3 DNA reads TGCGCCAGCAGCGCAGGGACATCAACCCTTTCCTACGAGCAGTACTTC.

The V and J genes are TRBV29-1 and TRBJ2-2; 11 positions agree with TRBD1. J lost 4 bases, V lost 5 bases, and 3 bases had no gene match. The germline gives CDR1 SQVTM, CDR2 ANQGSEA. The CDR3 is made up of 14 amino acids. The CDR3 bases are TGCAGCGTTCGGACAGGGGGCTTCACCGGGGAGCTGTTTTTT. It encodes CSVRTGGFTGELFF.

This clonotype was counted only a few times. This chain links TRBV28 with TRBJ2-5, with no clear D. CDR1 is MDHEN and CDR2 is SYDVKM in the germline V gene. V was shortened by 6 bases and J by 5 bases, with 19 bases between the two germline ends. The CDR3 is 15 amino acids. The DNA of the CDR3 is TGTGCCAGCAGCCGCCTCGACTCGATTGGTGAGACCCAGTACTTC. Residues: CASSRLDSIGETQYF.

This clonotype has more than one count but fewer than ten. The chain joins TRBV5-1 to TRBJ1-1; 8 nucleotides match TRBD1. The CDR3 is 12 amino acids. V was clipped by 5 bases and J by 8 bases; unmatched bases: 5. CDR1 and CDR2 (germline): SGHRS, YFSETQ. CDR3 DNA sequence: TGCGCCAGCAGTTACGGACAGGGAGAAGCTTTCTTT. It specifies CASSYGQGEAFF.